Each of the 32 T cell receptor beta chains below was sequenced from the same sample in a study of blood T cell repertoires in COVID-19 (dated by TCRdb to between 2020 and 2021). To prepare the library, the immunoSEQ multiplex PCR assay was applied. TCRdb obtained this table from immuneACCESS and retained in-frame rearrangements with V and J assigned. These tables miss some clones; where compared with another copy, unresolved V genes account for less than half of the shortfall, and the remainder is unexplained. In this sample the table shows around 200,000 clones, around nine tenths of which occur a single time. 3% to 4% of the sample is held by the ten biggest clonotypes. Sequencing used peripheral blood. The receptors were sampled from a man aged 18 to 29 with active or convalescent COVID-19.

The chain employs TRBV19 and TRBJ2-3; D ambiguous. CDR1 and CDR2 (germline): LNHDA, SQIVND (reference sequence). V was pared by 3 bases and J by 6 bases, with 13 bases between. The CDR3 is 14 residues long. The CDR3 protein is CASSINIGADTQYF. For the CDR3, the DNA is TGTGCCAGTAGTATCAATATCGGAGCGGATACGCAGTATTTT.

In this sample, this clone turned up once. The chain joins TRBV4-2 to TRBJ2-7, with D perhaps matching TRBD1 (7 bases). V lost 3 bases, J lost 7 bases, and 16 bases lay in between. Germline loops: CDR1 LGHNA, CDR2 YNFKEQ. This CDR3 has 14 residues. CDR3 residues: CASSQRDRLEEQYF. Written as DNA, the CDR3 is TGTGCCAGCAGCCAGCGGGACAGACTTGAAGAGCAGTACTTC.

The chain links TRBV4-1 to TRBJ1-1; unclear D gene. V was shortened by 0 bases and J by 8 bases, with 19 bases between the two germline ends. CDR3 length equals 16 residues. Germline V lookup: CDR1 MGHRA, CDR2 YSYEKL. In nucleotides, the CDR3 is TGCGCCAGCAGCCAAGATGGTGGAGCTCCTCGGGTGGAAGCTTTCTTT. Translation: CASSQDGGAPRVEAFF.

J is TRBJ1-1 and V is TRBV2, with D possibly TRBD1 on 6 matching bases. Germline assignment: CDR1 SNHLY and CDR2 FYNNEI. CDR3 length equals 13 residues. V was shortened by 3 bases and J by 10 bases, with 15 bases between the two germline ends. The CDR3 protein is CASSDPDSLGAFF. The CDR3 bases are TGTGCCAGCAGTGATCCGGACAGTCTTGGAGCTTTCTTT.

This clone was counted a single time. V is TRBV6-5 and J is TRBJ1-1, with D possibly being TRBD1 (6 bases). Germline V gene sequence: CDR1 MNHEY, CDR2 SVGAGI. This CDR3 region has 13 residues. Between the trimmed V and J ends, which lost 2 bases and 7 bases, there was a span of 11 bases. The CDR3 sequence: CASSYMGAIEAFF. The CDR3 DNA follows: TGTGCCAGCAGTTACATGGGGGCGATTGAAGCTTTCTTT.

V gene TRBV4-1 combines with J gene TRBJ1-6; D ambiguous. Per the germline V gene, CDR1 is MGHRA and CDR2 is YSYEKL. The CDR3 consists of 16 residues. V gave up 4 bases and J gave up 3 bases, with 13 bases separating them. CDR3 in DNA: TGCGCCAGCAGCCCGCGCGTCGGGGACTATAATTCACCCCTCCACTTT. Its protein product is CASSPRVGDYNSPLHF.

The chain recombines TRBV7-9 with TRBJ2-1; 9 nucleotides line up with TRBD2. CDR1 SEHNR and CDR2 FQNEAQ come from the germline V gene (reference sequence). After removal of 3 bases from V and 6 bases from J, the junction contained 3 bases not matched to a gene. The CDR3 is made up of 14 amino acids. The CDR3 sequence: CASSFQAGGNEQFF. The CDR3, as DNA: TGTGCCAGCAGCTTTCAAGCGGGAGGCAATGAGCAGTTCTTC.

V gene TRBV6-5 combines with J gene TRBJ1-2; D may be TRBD1 (5 bases). The CDR3 consists of 13 residues. Germline V gives CDR1 MNHEY, CDR2 SVGAGI. Trimming stripped 6 bases from V and 3 bases from J, with 11 bases between. In nucleotides, the CDR3 is TGTGCCAGCAGGGGGGACTGGTACTATGGCTACACCTTC. This sequence encodes CASRGDWYYGYTF.

This rearrangement joins TRBV4-1 to TRBJ2-3, with no clear D. This CDR3 is 14 amino acids long. Deletions cut 3 bases from V and 0 bases from J, with 7 bases between. Germline V gene data show CDR1 as MGHRA and CDR2 as YSYEKL. The CDR3 reads CASSHGRSTDTQYF. The CDR3 coding sequence is TGCGCCAGCAGCCATGGCAGAAGCACAGATACGCAGTATTTT.

The chain links TRBV19 to TRBJ1-5, with D possibly TRBD1 on 6 matching bases. Germline-derived CDR1 and CDR2 are LNHDA and SQIVND (reference sequence). V dropped 5 bases and J dropped 2 bases, with 13 bases sitting between them. There are 15 residues in the CDR3. The CDR3 protein is CASSDRAGGNQPQHF. The CDR3 region has the DNA TGTGCCAGTAGTGATCGGGCAGGGGGCAATCAGCCCCAGCATTTT. Using reference TRBV19 and TRBJ1-5 for the parts outside the CDR3, the full variable domain is DGGITQSPKYLFRKEGQNVTLSCEQNLNHDAMYWYRQDPGQGLRLIYYSQIVNDFQKGDIAEGYSVSREKKESFPLTVTSAQKNPTAFYLCASSDRAGGNQPQHFGDGTRLSIL.

This chain uses TRBV5-1 with TRBJ2-1; D gene unclear. This CDR3 has 14 amino acids. The ends were cut back, 4 bases at V and 3 bases at J, with 11 bases in the middle. Looked up from germline, CDR1 is SGHRS and CDR2 is YFSETQ. CDR3 amino acids: CASSPKTNYNEQFF. The CDR3 nucleotides are TGCGCCAGCAGCCCAAAGACAAACTACAATGAGCAGTTCTTC.

A single count supports this clone. V gene TRBV7-2 combines with J gene TRBJ1-1, with a possible D match to TRBD1 (5 bases). V was pared by 4 bases and J by 10 bases, with 16 bases between. The CDR3 loop spans 13 amino acids. Germline CDR1 is SGHTA and CDR2 is FQGNSA. The CDR3 bases are TGTGCCAGCAGCTCCCGGACACTTGGGGTAGCTTTCTTT. It yields the protein CASSSRTLGVAFF.

The chain employs TRBV28 and TRBJ2-5; TRBD2 is a possible D gene (7 bases). Germline lookup yields CDR1 MDHEN and CDR2 SYDVKM. This CDR3 region has 15 residues. Trimming took 3 bases from V and 3 from J, leaving 14 bases between them. CDR3 coding DNA: TGTGCCAGCAGTTTGGCGGGGGAGGGGGAAGAGACCCAGTACTTC. Its translation: CASSLAGEGEETQYF. The entire variable domain, with the rest obtained from reference TRBV28 and TRBJ2-5, is as follows: DVKVTQSSRYLVKRTGEKVFLECVQDMDHENMFWYRQDPGLGLRLIYFSYDVKMKEKGDIPEGYSVSREKKERFSLILESASTNQTSMYLCASSLAGEGEETQYFGPGTRLLVL.

The table lists this clone with a count of one. Here the CDR3 reads CASSPLAGDTRETQYF. The CDR3 DNA follows: TGTGCCAGCTCACCTTTGGCAGGTGATACCCGAGAGACCCAGTACTTC. The chain has TRBV18 and TRBJ2-5; D remains unclear. This CDR3 has 16 amino acids. Germline CDR1 KGHSH, CDR2 LQKENI. Trimming shortened V by 3 bases and J by 4 bases, and 18 bases separated the two germline ends.

The J gene is TRBJ1-1, the V gene TRBV15; TRBD1 is a possible D gene (5 bases). This CDR3 contains 14 residues. The V gene's germline CDR1 is LNHNV and CDR2 YYDKDF (reference sequence). Trimming removed 0 bases at V and 3 bases at J, with 8 bases between. Here the CDR3 DNA reads TGTGCCACCAGCAGAGATACGACAGACACTGAAGCTTTCTTT. Translating it yields CATSRDTTDTEAFF. Full variable domain (missing parts from reference TRBV15 and TRBJ1-1): DAMVIQNPRYQVTQFGKPVTLSCSQTLNHNVMYWYQQKSSQAPKLLFHYYDKDFNNEADTPDNFQSRRPNTSFCFLDIRSPGLGDTAMYLCATSRDTTDTEAFFGQGTRLTVV.

DNA for the CDR3: TGTGCCAGTAGTAAACTCGGGGGGGACTACAGCAGCAAGGTCAATCAGCCCCAGCATTTT. Translated, it gives CASSKLGGDYSSKVNQPQHF. The chain is built from TRBV19 and TRBJ1-5, with D maybe TRBD1 (5 bases). CDR3 length: 20 amino acids. The germline V and J ends were trimmed by 4 bases and 3 bases, with 28 bases remaining between them. Germline CDR1 and CDR2: LNHDA and SQIVND (reference sequence).

The chain carries TRBV27 and TRBJ1-4, with D perhaps TRBD1 (6 bases). The CDR3 loop spans 14 amino acids. The V gene's germline CDR1 is MNHEY and CDR2 SMNVEV (reference sequence). V lost 5 bases and J lost 4, with 11 bases in between. The CDR3 DNA follows: TGTGCCAGCAGTATAAGGGGGTTTAATGAAAAACTGTTTTTT. It translates to CASSIRGFNEKLFF. The whole variable domain, filled in from reference TRBV27 and TRBJ1-4, reads EAQVTQNPRYLITVTGKKLTVTCSQNMNHEYMSWYRQDPGLGLRQIYYSMNVEVTDKGDVPEGYKVSRKEKRNFPLILESPSPNQTSLYFCASSIRGFNEKLFFGSGTQLSVL.

The chain uses TRBV14 and TRBJ1-6, with D maybe TRBD1 (5 bases). The germline V gene has CDR1 SGHDN and CDR2 FVKESK. Trimming took off 4 bases at V and 9 bases at J, with 13 bases between the two ends. The CDR3 is made up of 14 amino acids. The CDR3 bases are TGTGCCAGCAGCCCGCGACAGATGCTTTCACCCCTCCACTTT. Protein sequence: CASSPRQMLSPLHF.

This chain joins TRBV19 and TRBJ1-5; 7 bases agree with TRBD1. CDR3 length: 16 amino acids. The V gene end was trimmed by 7 bases and the J gene end by 4 bases; junction bases not matched to a gene: 13. Germline V gene lookup returns CDR1 LNHDA and CDR2 SQIVND (reference sequence). CDR3 amino acids: CASTPPRAGGNQPQHF. The DNA for the CDR3 is TGTGCCAGTACTCCTCCTCGGGCAGGGGGTAATCAGCCCCAGCATTTT.

V is TRBV20-1 and J is TRBJ2-1; maybe TRBD1 (6 bases). The CDR3 sequence is 15 residues long. The ends were cut back, 3 bases at V and 1 base at J, with 13 bases in the middle. Per the germline V gene, CDR1 is DFQATT and CDR2 is SNEGSKA (reference sequence). The CDR3 region is CSASQGPNSYNEQFF. CDR3 nucleotides: TGCAGTGCTAGTCAGGGGCCCAATTCCTACAATGAGCAGTTCTTC.

The chain has TRBV2 and TRBJ1-3; 9 bases agree with TRBD1. After removal of 6 bases from V and 8 bases from J, the junction contained 11 bases not matched to a gene. Germline CDR1 reads SNHLY; CDR2 reads FYNNEI. This CDR3 comprises 15 residues. CDR3 protein: CASRERTGAMYTIYF. In nucleotides, the CDR3 is TGTGCCAGCAGAGAAAGGACAGGGGCAATGTACACCATATATTTT.

This clone has just a few counts. The J gene is TRBJ2-1, the V gene TRBV5-1, with 7 bases lining up with TRBD2. Germline CDR1 is SGHRS and CDR2 is YFSETQ. The CDR3 contains 17 residues. V lost 4 bases, J lost 4 bases, and 14 bases stayed unmatched. The CDR3 spells CASSSRARGTPYNEQFF. The CDR3 nucleotides read TGCGCCAGCAGCAGCCGGGCGCGGGGGACCCCATACAATGAGCAGTTCTTC.

The V and J genes are TRBV6-5 and TRBJ2-1; 8 bases are shared with TRBD2. This CDR3 is 16 amino acids long. Trimming cost V 0 bases and J 5 bases; bases outside gene matches: 6. From germline, CDR1 is MNHEY and CDR2 SVGAGI. CDR3 protein: CASSYSSGEPNNEQFF. CDR3 nucleotide sequence: TGTGCCAGCAGTTACTCTAGCGGGGAACCCAACAATGAGCAGTTCTTC.

The rearrangement links TRBV11-2 to TRBJ2-3; 8 nucleotides match TRBD2. The CDR3 has 16 amino acids. Trimming at V came to 1 base and at J to 6 bases, leaving 9 bases not matched to a gene. Germline V lookup: CDR1 SGHAT, CDR2 FQNNGV. The CDR3 protein is CASSLGRTSRLDTQYF. The CDR3 DNA is TGTGCCAGCAGCTTAGGACGGACTAGCCGTCTCGATACGCAGTATTTT.

The chain uses TRBV27 and TRBJ2-2; 9 bases fit TRBD2. Per germline, CDR1 MNHEY and CDR2 SMNVEV (reference sequence). CDR3 length: 15 amino acids. J was trimmed by 6 bases and V by 2 bases; bases with no gene match: 4. CDR3 in amino acids: CASSLQRGGAGELFF. CDR3 coding DNA: TGTGCCAGCAGTTTACAGCGCGGGGGGGCCGGGGAGCTGTTTTTT.

The chain joins TRBV25-1 to TRBJ1-3; no reliable D call. The ends were cut back, 6 bases at V and 0 bases at J, with 9 bases in the middle. The CDR3 sequence is 14 residues long. Germline CDR1 and CDR2: MGHDK and SYGVNS. CDR3 nucleotides: TGTGCCAGCAGGTTGGGAGGCTCTGGAAACACCATATATTTT. This sequence encodes CASRLGGSGNTIYF.

This clone was observed many times. V and J are TRBV6-4 and TRBJ1-5; D gene unclear. The CDR3 has 13 amino acids. Trimming took 3 bases from V and 8 from J, leaving 11 bases between them. Germline V CDR1 and CDR2: MRHNA, SNTAGT. Here the CDR3 DNA reads TGTGCCAGCAGTGAATCGATCGAGAAGCCCCAGCATTTT. Amino acids: CASSESIEKPQHF.

The gene calls are TRBV4-1 and TRBJ2-7, with 9 bases matching TRBD1. The ends lost 2 bases at V and 2 bases at J; junction bases unmatched: 13. Germline V CDR1 and CDR2: MGHRA, YSYEKL. The CDR3 runs to 18 residues. The CDR3 protein is CASSQYPPGGDRAYEQYV. In nucleotides, the CDR3 is TGCGCCAGCAGCCAATACCCCCCCGGTGGGGACAGGGCCTACGAGCAGTACGTC.

This chain uses TRBV5-1 with TRBJ1-1; D not resolved. CDR3 length: 15 residues. Germline CDR1 and CDR2: SGHRS and YFSETQ. Trimming cost V 0 bases and J 3 bases, with 12 bases left between them. The chain's CDR3 is CASSLVGHRDTEAFF. The CDR3 DNA reads TGCGCCAGCAGCTTGGTTGGTCACCGCGACACTGAAGCTTTCTTT.

The chain employs TRBV30 and TRBJ2-7, with D tentatively TRBD1 (6 bases). This CDR3 contains 14 residues. CDR1 and CDR2 from the germline V gene are GTSNPN and SVGIG (reference sequence). Trimming cost V 5 bases and J 1 base, with 15 bases left between them. CDR3 in amino acids: CAWRRDTGSYEQYF. The DNA of the CDR3 is TGTGCCTGGCGTCGGGACACTGGATCCTACGAGCAGTACTTC.

This clone was counted a single time. The gene calls are TRBV5-4 and TRBJ1-1; the match to TRBD1 covers 8 bases. This CDR3 has 15 residues. Germline V lookup: CDR1 SGHNT, CDR2 YYREEE (reference sequence). V lost 0 bases and J lost 3; bases outside the gene matches: 4. As DNA, the CDR3 is TGTGCCAGCAGCTTGGGAGGACAGGGTGACACTGAAGCTTTCTTT. As protein: CASSLGGQGDTEAFF.

The chain employs TRBV14 and TRBJ2-1, with 8 bases lining up with TRBD2. In germline, CDR1 is SGHDN, CDR2 FVKESK. V was pared by 1 base and J by 0 bases, with 2 bases of the junction left unmatched. The CDR3 is 16 amino acids. CDR3: CASSQVSGSSYNEQFF. The CDR3 coding sequence is TGTGCCAGCAGCCAAGTGAGCGGGAGCTCCTACAATGAGCAGTTCTTC.